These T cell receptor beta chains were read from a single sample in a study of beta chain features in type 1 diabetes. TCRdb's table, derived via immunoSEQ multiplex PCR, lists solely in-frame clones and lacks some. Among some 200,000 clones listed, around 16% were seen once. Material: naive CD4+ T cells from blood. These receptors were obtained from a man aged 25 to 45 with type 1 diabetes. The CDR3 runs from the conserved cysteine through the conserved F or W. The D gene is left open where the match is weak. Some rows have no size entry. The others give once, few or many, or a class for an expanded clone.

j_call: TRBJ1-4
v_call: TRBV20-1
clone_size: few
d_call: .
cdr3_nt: TGCAGTGCCGTAACACTGGAAAAACTGTTTTTT
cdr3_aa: CSAVTLEKLFF

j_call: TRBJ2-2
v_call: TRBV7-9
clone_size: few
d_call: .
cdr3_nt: TGTGCCAGCAGCTTAGCGGCGAGAGCCGGGGAGCTGTTTTTT
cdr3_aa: CASSLAARAGELFF

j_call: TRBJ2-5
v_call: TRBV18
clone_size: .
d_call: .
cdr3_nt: TGTGCCAGCTCACCACAGTCCAGCGGCCAAGAGACCCAGTACTTC
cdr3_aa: CASSPQSSGQETQYF

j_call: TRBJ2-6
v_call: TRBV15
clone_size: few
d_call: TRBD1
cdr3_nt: TGTGCCACCAGCAGAGATGGGGACAGGAGCTCTGGGGCCAACGTCCTGACTTTC
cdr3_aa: CATSRDGDRSSGANVLTF

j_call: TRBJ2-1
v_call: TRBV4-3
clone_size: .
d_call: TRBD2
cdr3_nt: TGCGCCAGCAGCCGACTAGCGGGGTACAATGAGCAGTTCTTC
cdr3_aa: CASSRLAGYNEQFF

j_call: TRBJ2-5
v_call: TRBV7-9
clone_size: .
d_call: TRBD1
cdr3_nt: TGTGCCGGCGACCGGGACAGGGAGACCCAGTACTTC
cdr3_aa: CAGDRDRETQYF

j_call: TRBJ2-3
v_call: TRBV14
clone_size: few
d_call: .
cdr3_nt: TGTGCCAGCAGCAAGGGGTTAGCCGCCGATACGCAGTATTTT
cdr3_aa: CASSKGLAADTQYF

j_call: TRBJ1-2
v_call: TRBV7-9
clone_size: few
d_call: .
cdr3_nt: TGTGCCAGCAGCTTTCAAAGCTACACCTTC
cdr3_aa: CASSFQSYTF

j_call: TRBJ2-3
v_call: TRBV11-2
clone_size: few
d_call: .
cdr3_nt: TGTGCCAGCAGCTTAGCATGGGGGGACAGCCGGTCTAGCACAGATACGCAGTATTTT
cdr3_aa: CASSLAWGDSRSSTDTQYF

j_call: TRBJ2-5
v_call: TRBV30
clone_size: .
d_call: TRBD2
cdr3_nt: TGTGCCTGGAGTAGAAATCTAAAGGGACTAGCGGGAGAAGAGACCCAGTACTTC
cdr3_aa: CAWSRNLKGLAGEETQYF

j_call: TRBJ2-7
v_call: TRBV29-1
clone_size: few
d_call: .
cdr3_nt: TGCAGCGTTGTGGTAGCGGCCTACGAGCAGTACTTC
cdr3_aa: CSVVVAAYEQYF

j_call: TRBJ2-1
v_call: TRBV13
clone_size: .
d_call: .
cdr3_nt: TGTGCCAGCAGCTTAGTACGGGAAAATGAGCAGTTCTTC
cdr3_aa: CASSLVRENEQFF

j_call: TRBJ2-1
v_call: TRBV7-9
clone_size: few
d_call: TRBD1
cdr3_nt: TGTGCCAGCAGCTTAGCGGGACAGGGGTCGGATGAGCAGTTCTTC
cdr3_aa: CASSLAGQGSDEQFF

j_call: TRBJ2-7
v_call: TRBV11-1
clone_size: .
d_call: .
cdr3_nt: TGTGCCAGCAGCCCAGGGTCGGGCTACGAGCAGTACTTC
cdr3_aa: CASSPGSGYEQYF